The text below deals with one T cell receptor beta chain. Its antigen remains unidentified. The data stem from a study of T cells expressing NK-cell markers. Across the whole study: In the group of eight sequenced donors, seven were HCMV-seropositive and one was seronegative.

Study-wide points: The leading position in the CD3+CD56-NKG2C+ fraction of a few donors also went to these clonotypes.

Libraries used 5'RACE template switching adding universal primer site and UMIs. With the 5' RACE reads reprocessed, TCRdb shows one record per CDR3 protein and no DNA. The data show 150,000 to 170,000 distinct CDR3 sequences, and the top ten clones hold around a third. The source is a woman in her 50s in good health. The source material was blood T cells: a sorted CD56 or NKG2C T cell subset, CD4+ or CD8+ T cells, or bulk PBMC T cells (not recorded which).

This chain's CDR3 is CASSSTLAGGPRNEQFF. The chain couples TRBV5-1 to TRBJ2-1; the TCRdb D gene call, TRBD2, has no DNA to confirm it. Germline values: CDR1 SGHRS, CDR2 YFSETQ. This CDR3 comprises 17 residues.